Included here is one TCR beta chain sequence, with context. Its antigen is as yet unknown. Here immunoSEQ multiplex PCR was the method, and the copy in TCRdb shows in-frame clones only, minus some. The data hold some 320,000 clones, with about 90% observed a single time. The germline V gene encodes CDR1 SGHTA and CDR2 FQGTGA. V was clipped by 5 bases and J by 7 bases; unmatched bases: 12. This CDR3 is 16 amino acids long. The data were obtained in a study of cytomegalovirus exposure and HLA in healthy donors. Notes on the study in general: Per published reports, the classifier diagnosed cytomegalovirus status with high specificity and sensitivity. The study put under 200 TCR beta chains on its list as cytomegalovirus-associated. A later analysis found first-cohort TCR clusters tended to co-occur in the 110 or so validation repertoires.

Sequencing was carried out using PBMCs. This chain uses TRBV7-3 with TRBJ2-1; 9 nucleotides line up with TRBD1. The TCR comes from a woman aged 25-40 years in good health and CMV-seropositive. The CDR3 loop is CASSKQGALGKNEQFF. Written as DNA, the CDR3 is TGTGCCAGCAGCAAACAGGGGGCGTTAGGTAAGAATGAGCAGTTCTTC.